These T cell receptor beta chains were read from a single sample in a study of blood T cell repertoires in COVID-19. Sequencing used immunoSEQ multiplex PCR; TCRdb keeps in-frame clones, though not all of them. The repertoire holds 250,000 to 350,000 clones, with 80% to 95% as singletons. Sequencing input: peripheral blood. Receptors originate from a woman aged 25 to 39 with COVID-19, enrolled during active disease. CDR3s include the opening cysteine and the closing phenylalanine or tryptophan. The D gene is left open where the match is weak. The size field is filled for only some rows; it gives once, few, many or a size class.

J: TRBJ2-7; D: TRBD2; V: TRBV2; size: .; DNA: TGTGCCAGCAGTGACTCCCCGGGAGGTAGCTACGAGCAGTACTTC; CDR3: CASSDSPGGSYEQYF
J: TRBJ2-7; D: TRBD1; V: TRBV7-2; size: .; DNA: TGTGCCAGCAGCTTCGGACAGGGAATTTTCCACGAGCAGTACTTC; CDR3: CASSFGQGIFHEQYF
J: TRBJ1-1; D: .; V: TRBV25-1; size: few; DNA: TGTGCCAGCAGTGGCGCCCGAGACAAAAGAACTGAAGCTTTCTTT; CDR3: CASSGARDKRTEAFF
J: TRBJ1-6; D: TRBD1; V: TRBV7-9; size: .; DNA: TGTGCCAGCAGCTTTGGACAGGGCGTCAATTCACCCCTCCACTTT; CDR3: CASSFGQGVNSPLHF
J: TRBJ2-7; D: .; V: TRBV27; size: once; DNA: TGTGCCAGCAGTTTAGGACTGCCATCCTCCTACGAGCAGTACTTC; CDR3: CASSLGLPSSYEQYF
J: TRBJ1-3; D: .; V: TRBV4-2; size: .; DNA: TGTGCCAGCAGCCAGAAGATCGGGACAACCCCTCTAGAAGACTCTGGAAACACCATATATTTT; CDR3: CASSQKIGTTPLEDSGNTIYF
J: TRBJ2-7; D: TRBD1; V: TRBV19; size: .; DNA: TGTGCCAGTAGTATCCCCCCCGGGACAGGGGGCTACGAGCAGTACTTC; CDR3: CASSIPPGTGGYEQYF
J: TRBJ1-4; D: .; V: TRBV7-8; size: .; DNA: TGTGCCAGCAGCCCTTGGGAGGGAATGGGTAAACTGTTTTTT; CDR3: CASSPWEGMGKLFF
J: TRBJ2-2; D: TRBD2; V: TRBV4-2; size: once; DNA: TGTGCCAGCAGCCAATCACAGCGGGAGGCCACCGGGGAGCTGTTTTTT; CDR3: CASSQSQREATGELFF
J: TRBJ2-7; D: .; V: TRBV6-5; size: .; DNA: TGTGCCAGCAGTTACTCAGACAGATCCTACGAGCAGTACTTC; CDR3: CASSYSDRSYEQYF
J: TRBJ2-5; D: .; V: TRBV7-9; size: .; DNA: TGTGCCAGCAGCTCCAACTCAGGGCTGGAGACCCAGTACTTC; CDR3: CASSSNSGLETQYF
J: TRBJ2-1; D: .; V: TRBV2; size: .; DNA: TGTGCCAGCCTACAGGGTGGTGAGCAGTTCTTC; CDR3: CASLQGGEQFF
J: TRBJ1-5; D: .; V: TRBV28; size: .; DNA: TGTGCCAGCAGTTCCTCGGGGAGGGACAATCAGCCCCAGCATTTT; CDR3: CASSSSGRDNQPQHF
J: TRBJ2-1; D: TRBD2; V: TRBV5-1; size: .; DNA: TGCGCCAGCAGCCCATTAGCGGGAGAAAGGTACAATGAGCAGTTCTTC; CDR3: CASSPLAGERYNEQFF
J: TRBJ2-7; D: .; V: TRBV5-5; size: .; DNA: TGTGCCAGCAGCGTACTACTCTACGAGCAGTACTTC; CDR3: CASSVLLYEQYF
J: TRBJ1-6; D: .; V: TRBV30; size: .; DNA: TGTGCCTGGAGTGTACTTGCGAGCTCCTATAATTCACCCCTCCACTTT; CDR3: CAWSVLASSYNSPLHF
J: TRBJ1-5; D: TRBD1; V: TRBV27; size: .; DNA: TGTGCCAGCAGTTCCGTGGGACAGGCTAAAGAACAGCCCCAGCATTTT; CDR3: CASSSVGQAKEQPQHF
J: TRBJ1-2; D: .; V: TRBV7-6; size: few; DNA: TGTGCCAGCAGCTTAGGTCCGGGTCAGGGCTACACCTTC; CDR3: CASSLGPGQGYTF
J: TRBJ2-7; D: .; V: TRBV11-2; size: once; DNA: TGTGCCAGCAGCTTAGAGAGTACCTACGAGCAGTACTTC; CDR3: CASSLESTYEQYF
J: TRBJ2-7; D: TRBD2; V: TRBV28; size: few; DNA: TGTGCCAGCAGGGCCGGGGGGGTAAACGAGCAGTACTTC; CDR3: CASRAGGVNEQYF
J: TRBJ1-1; D: .; V: TRBV4-3; size: .; DNA: TGCGCCAGCAGCCAAGAAGGGGATACTGAAGCTTTCTTT; CDR3: CASSQEGDTEAFF
J: TRBJ1-5; D: TRBD1; V: TRBV18; size: .; DNA: TGTGCCAGCTCCCCCCGGGACAGGGTCAATCAGCCCCAGCATTTT; CDR3: CASSPRDRVNQPQHF
J: TRBJ2-2; D: TRBD1; V: TRBV18; size: .; DNA: TGTGCCAGCTCACCAAGACAGGGATTCACCGGGGAGCTGTTTTTT; CDR3: CASSPRQGFTGELFF